The T cell receptor beta chain under discussion was sequenced for a study of shared clonotypes between healthy human individuals. About the research overall: CD8 memory received one plate per donor, CD8 naive two, CD4 memory three and CD4 naive three. Findings and limits, study-wide: The study found lower generation probabilities in non-shared clonotypes than in those shared by all four donors.

There were no recent acute infections or vaccinations among the donors, who were healthy HIV-negative adults. Turning to this clone: The target antigen is unknown.

Clones were read by immunoSEQ multiplex PCR, and TCRdb kept only the in-frame ones, dropping some. The sample yields approximately 2.1 million clones, approximately 95% seen once. Sequencing was performed on naive CD4+ T cells from PBMCs. This sample's subset: CD45RA+ positively selected. This TCR was recovered from a young man in good health. Some clones in this sample may be carry-over from other donors' samples.

The CDR3 DNA sequence: TGTGCCAGCAGTTATAGGGATACGCAGTATTTT. Its protein is CASSYRDTQYF. The genes are TRBV27 and TRBJ2-3; no firm D call. V lost 4 bases to trimming and J lost 6 bases, with 5 bases between them. The CDR3 extends over 11 amino acids. Per the germline V gene, CDR1 is MNHEY and CDR2 is SMNVEV (reference sequence).